Listed below are T cell receptor beta chains from one sample, sequenced in a study of T cell responses to AZD1222 COVID-19 vaccine. TCRdb keeps only in-frame clones here, not all; method: immunoSEQ multiplex PCR. The sample has roughly 150,000 clones; about 92% are singletons. Sample: peripheral blood, taken on day 0 of AZD1222 vaccination. Receptors were obtained from an adult in good health. Each CDR3 is given without its conserved first and last residue.

V gene: TRBV2; CDR3 length: 11; J gene: TRBJ1-5; CDR3 protein: ASRDSANQPQH
V gene: TRBV7-2; CDR3 length: 13; J gene: TRBJ2-7; CDR3 protein: ASSLVRGPPYEQY
V gene: TRBV10-3; CDR3 length: 12; J gene: TRBJ1-2; CDR3 protein: AISADGGTGGYT
V gene: TRBV6-5; CDR3 length: 10; J gene: TRBJ2-5; CDR3 protein: ASKGSRETQY
V gene: TRBV18; CDR3 length: 16; J gene: TRBJ1-6; CDR3 protein: ASSPNGVVGRYNSPLH
V gene: TRBV7-9; CDR3 length: 10; J gene: TRBJ2-2; CDR3 protein: ASSLGAGELF
V gene: TRBV7-2; CDR3 length: 12; J gene: TRBJ2-3; CDR3 protein: ASSLYPVTDTQY
V gene: TRBV27; CDR3 length: 13; J gene: TRBJ2-1; CDR3 protein: ASSTAAGEGNEQF
V gene: TRBV5-8; CDR3 length: 12; J gene: TRBJ1-6; CDR3 protein: ASSFGYYNSPLH
V gene: TRBV7-9; CDR3 length: 16; J gene: TRBJ1-3; CDR3 protein: ASSLTHGDRHTHLTIY
V gene: TRBV18; CDR3 length: 14; J gene: TRBJ2-5; CDR3 protein: ASSPPGWGADETQY
V gene: TRBV27; CDR3 length: 16; J gene: TRBJ1-6; CDR3 protein: ASSLRGWSDRFNSPLH
V gene: TRBV18; CDR3 length: 14; J gene: TRBJ2-2; CDR3 protein: ASSPRTSGDTGELF
V gene: TRBV3-1/TRBV3-2; CDR3 length: 11; J gene: TRBJ1-5; CDR3 protein: ASSQGGQQPQH
V gene: TRBV6-2/TRBV6-3; CDR3 length: 14; J gene: TRBJ1-1; CDR3 protein: ASSYPQGEWGTEAF
V gene: TRBV4-2; CDR3 length: 12; J gene: TRBJ1-2; CDR3 protein: ASSQLNSRYGYT
V gene: TRBV6-2/TRBV6-3; CDR3 length: 13; J gene: TRBJ1-5; CDR3 protein: ASSYSGALGSPQH
V gene: TRBV18; CDR3 length: 15; J gene: TRBJ2-2; CDR3 protein: ASSQELGQTLPGELF
V gene: TRBV30; CDR3 length: 12; J gene: TRBJ1-1; CDR3 protein: AWSPTAGSTEAF
V gene: TRBV19; CDR3 length: 13; J gene: TRBJ1-5; CDR3 protein: ASSGGGGTNQPQH
V gene: TRBV7-9; CDR3 length: 13; J gene: TRBJ1-5; CDR3 protein: ASSLAGADNQPQH
V gene: TRBV6-4; CDR3 length: 13; J gene: TRBJ2-3; CDR3 protein: ASSESSGGADTQY
V gene: TRBV2; CDR3 length: 14; J gene: TRBJ1-5; CDR3 protein: ASSVLMGQLNQPQH
V gene: TRBV9; CDR3 length: 12; J gene: TRBJ1-6; CDR3 protein: ASSVGGLYSPLH
V gene: TRBV7-8; CDR3 length: 12; J gene: TRBJ2-7; CDR3 protein: ASSRGQGAYEQY
V gene: TRBV5-1; CDR3 length: 12; J gene: TRBJ2-7; CDR3 protein: ASSTGQYEYEQY
V gene: TRBV5-1; CDR3 length: 12; J gene: TRBJ2-1; CDR3 protein: ASSSGQSDNEQF
V gene: TRBV4-1; CDR3 length: 11; J gene: TRBJ2-2; CDR3 protein: ASSQDRTGELF
V gene: TRBV18; CDR3 length: 13; J gene: TRBJ2-1; CDR3 protein: ASSRSGGSYNEQF
V gene: TRBV7-8; CDR3 length: 13; J gene: TRBJ2-5; CDR3 protein: ASSFGGGTQETQY
V gene: TRBV7-7; CDR3 length: 9; J gene: TRBJ2-5; CDR3 protein: ASSFGETQY
V gene: TRBV7-2; CDR3 length: 10; J gene: TRBJ2-5; CDR3 protein: ASSPLPETQY
V gene: TRBV5-5; CDR3 length: 13; J gene: TRBJ1-5; CDR3 protein: ASSPEPNSNQPQH
V gene: TRBV18; CDR3 length: 11; J gene: TRBJ1-6; CDR3 protein: ASSPPANSPLH
V gene: TRBV3-1/TRBV3-2; CDR3 length: 11; J gene: TRBJ2-2; CDR3 protein: ASKSQGTGELF
V gene: TRBV5-1; CDR3 length: 15; J gene: TRBJ2-3; CDR3 protein: ASSSRASGGSTDTQY
V gene: TRBV11-2; CDR3 length: 13; J gene: TRBJ2-1; CDR3 protein: ASSLGGTANNEQF
V gene: TRBV7-9; CDR3 length: 13; J gene: TRBJ1-1; CDR3 protein: ASSLRGRTNTEAF
V gene: TRBV14; CDR3 length: 12; J gene: TRBJ2-7; CDR3 protein: ASSPGQGAYEQY
V gene: TRBV5-4; CDR3 length: 12; J gene: TRBJ2-5; CDR3 protein: ASSRQGAGETQY
V gene: TRBV6-1; CDR3 length: 13; J gene: TRBJ2-1; CDR3 protein: ASSEQGTDVDEQF
V gene: TRBV9; CDR3 length: 13; J gene: TRBJ1-3; CDR3 protein: ASSPQGTGGNTIY
V gene: TRBV6-5; CDR3 length: 11; J gene: TRBJ1-4; CDR3 protein: ATKSSRAGRVF
V gene: TRBV6-6; CDR3 length: 13; J gene: TRBJ1-5; CDR3 protein: ASSRRDSLNQPQH
V gene: TRBV4-2; CDR3 length: 13; J gene: TRBJ1-2; CDR3 protein: ASSQVQGAGYGYT
V gene: TRBV29-1; CDR3 length: 12; J gene: TRBJ1-2; CDR3 protein: SVDGDRAIYGYT
V gene: TRBV7-6; CDR3 length: 10; J gene: TRBJ2-5; CDR3 protein: ASSPRMETQY
V gene: TRBV2; CDR3 length: 10; J gene: TRBJ1-1; CDR3 protein: ASSDSYTEAF
V gene: TRBV28; CDR3 length: 11; J gene: TRBJ1-1; CDR3 protein: ASSFTGNTEAF
V gene: TRBV11-2; CDR3 length: 12; J gene: TRBJ1-1; CDR3 protein: ASSSTGINTEAF
V gene: TRBV4-3; CDR3 length: 12; J gene: TRBJ1-2; CDR3 protein: ASSHDSELYGYT
V gene: TRBV10-3; CDR3 length: 12; J gene: TRBJ1-1; CDR3 protein: AISVAFLGTEAF
V gene: TRBV14; CDR3 length: 12; J gene: TRBJ2-5; CDR3 protein: ASSPSTVEETQY
V gene: TRBV18; CDR3 length: 11; J gene: TRBJ2-7; CDR3 protein: ASSLLVAYEQY
V gene: TRBV6-2/TRBV6-3; CDR3 length: 13; J gene: TRBJ2-5; CDR3 protein: ASSYSRGYQETQY